The clone carrying this T cell receptor beta chain was recorded many times. The data are from a study of T cell repertoires in cytomegalovirus infection. TCRdb re-analysed the reads in MiXCR, keeping a single row per CDR3 protein. This sample has about 250,000 distinct CDR3 sequences, with approximately 13% found just once. Trimming cost V 1 base and J 2 bases; bases outside gene matches: 7. CDR3 length: 16 residues. CDR1 and CDR2 from the germline V gene are DFQATT and SNEGSKA (reference sequence). The TCR sequence derives from a human donor in good health (CMV status not recorded). Some clones in this sample may be carry-over from other donors' samples. The chain has TRBV20-1 and TRBJ2-5; 10 bases are shared with TRBD2. Material: PBMCs. In DNA form, the CDR3 reads TGCAGTGCTAGAGCTCTGCTAGCGGGAGATCAAGAGACCCAGTACTTC. Amino acid sequence: CSARALLAGDQETQYF.